Following are 24 T cell receptor beta chains from one sample sequenced in a study of early T cells in non-severe SARS-CoV-2 infection. TCRdb ran MiXCR on the 5' RACE reads and lists one entry per CDR3 protein. The table shows 60,000 to 75,000 distinct CDR3 sequences, with over 9.5% occurring only once. The sequencing here drew on whole blood, taken at baseline. These receptors came from an adult who was a healthcare worker with PCR-confirmed SARS-CoV-2 infection or an uninfected control (not recorded which).

This clonotype was seen at least ten times. V is TRBV7-2 and J is TRBJ2-4, with TRBD1 matching over 8 bases. Germline-derived CDR1 and CDR2 are SGHTA and FQGNSA. The trim removed 5 bases at V and 1 base at J, leaving 7 bases unmatched. The CDR3 length is 16 residues. CDR3: CASSTRTGTAKNIQYF. CDR3 nucleotides: TGTGCCAGCAGCACCAGGACAGGGACCGCCAAAAACATTCAGTACTTC.

This clonotype showed up many times. The V call is TRBV5-1, the J call TRBJ2-1, with 12 bases that match TRBD1. J lost 6 bases, V lost 4 bases, and 2 bases had no gene match. Germline values: CDR1 SGHRS, CDR2 YFSETQ. The length of the CDR3 is 14 residues. CDR3 region: CASSRDRGLNEQFF. CDR3 nucleotides: TGCGCCAGCAGCCGGGACAGGGGGCTCAATGAGCAGTTCTTC.

This clonotype was seen a handful of times. This chain uses TRBV10-3 with TRBJ2-1; 11 nucleotides agree with TRBD2. Per germline, CDR1 ENHRY and CDR2 SYGVKD. Trimming took 6 bases from V and 2 from J; bases not matched to a gene: 6. There are 16 residues in the CDR3. The CDR3 sequence: CAIRPIAGGPYNEQFF. In DNA form, the CDR3 reads TGTGCCATCAGACCTATAGCGGGGGGGCCCTACAATGAGCAGTTCTTC.

This sequence joins TRBV9 and TRBJ1-6; the D gene is possibly TRBD1 (5 bases). The CDR3 runs 15 residues. Deletions cut 3 bases from V and 5 bases from J, with 12 bases between. The germline CDR1 and CDR2 sequences are SGDLS and YYNGEE. The CDR3 DNA follows: TGTGCCAGCAGCGGGGGCAGGGCCCATAATTCACCCCTCCACTTT. Its translation is CASSGGRAHNSPLHF.

The gene calls are TRBV7-2 and TRBJ2-7; either TRBD1 or TRBD2 may supply D (5 bases each). The CDR3 runs to 11 residues. V lost 8 bases, J lost 0 bases, and 5 bases lay in between. From germline, CDR1 is SGHTA and CDR2 FQGNSA. The CDR3 spells CASGTSYEQYF. CDR3 sequence (DNA): TGTGCCAGCGGGACCTCCTACGAGCAGTACTTC.

This clonotype occurred many times. This chain joins TRBV7-9 and TRBJ2-1; D might be TRBD1 (7 bases). Trimming pared 4 bases from V and 4 bases from J, leaving 11 bases between. The CDR3 is 14 residues long. CDR1 SEHNR and CDR2 FQNEAQ come from the germline V gene (reference sequence). CDR3 sequence: CASSYRGLYNEQFF. CDR3 DNA sequence: TGTGCCAGCAGCTACAGGGGACTTTACAATGAGCAGTTCTTC.

The chain has TRBV16 and TRBJ2-7; no definite D call. Per the germline V gene, CDR1 is KGHSY and CDR2 is FQNENV. This CDR3 has 13 residues. V was cut by 3 bases and J by 0 bases, with 6 bases left in between. CDR3 in amino acids: CASSHQPSYEQYF. The CDR3 DNA reads TGTGCCAGCAGCCATCAGCCCTCCTACGAGCAGTACTTC.

This clonotype appeared many times. The chain uses TRBV7-9 and TRBJ2-3; a weak D match, TRBD2 (6 bases). The CDR3 runs to 16 residues. The germline V and J ends were trimmed by 5 bases and 1 base, with 16 bases remaining between them. Looked up from germline, CDR1 is SEHNR and CDR2 is FQNEAQ (reference sequence). CDR3 nucleotide sequence: TGTGCCAGCAGCCTGGATGGGCGGGATCGCACAGATACGCAGTATTTT. It yields the protein CASSLDGRDRTDTQYF.

The V call is TRBV21-1, the J call TRBJ2-4; the table calls TRBD2, which could not be checked here. TRBV21-1 is noted as a pseudogene. The CDR3 extends over 16 amino acids. The DNA for the CDR3 is TGTGCCAGCAGCCGAGGAGGGATAACTGCCAAAAACATTCAGTACTTC. It yields the protein CASSRGGITAKNIQYF.

This chain links TRBV20-1 with TRBJ2-4, with D possibly TRBD2 on 6 matching bases. Germline loops: CDR1 DFQATT, CDR2 SNEGSKA (reference sequence). V shed 8 bases and J shed 8 bases, with 19 bases lying between them. This CDR3 region has 13 residues. CDR3 amino acids: CSPARLGGDIQYF. CDR3 sequence (DNA): TGCAGTCCTGCTAGACTCGGGGGAGACATTCAGTACTTC.

This clonotype was picked up a small number of times. The chain employs TRBV7-9 and TRBJ2-7; D is possibly TRBD2 (5 bases). The CDR3 runs to 12 residues. The germline V gene has CDR1 SEHNR and CDR2 FQNEAQ (reference sequence). Trimming left V 5 bases short and J 3 bases short, with 8 bases between. The CDR3 coding sequence is TGTGCCAGCAGCCCCGGGAACTACGAGCAGTACTTC. Residues: CASSPGNYEQYF. Full variable domain (remainder filled in from reference TRBV7-9 and TRBJ2-7): DTGVSQNPRHKITKRGQNVTFRCDPISEHNRLYWYRQTLGQGPEFLTYFQNEAQLEKSRLLSDRFSAERPKGSFSTLEIQRTEQGDSAMYLCASSPGNYEQYFGPGTRLTVT.

This clonotype was detected ten times or more. This chain links TRBV9 with TRBJ2-2, with D possibly TRBD2 on 5 matching bases. There are 14 residues in the CDR3. Trimming pared 3 bases from V and 0 bases from J, leaving 6 bases between. Germline-derived CDR1 and CDR2 are SGDLS and YYNGEE. This CDR3 is CASSELANTGELFF. As DNA, the CDR3 is TGTGCCAGCAGCGAACTAGCGAACACCGGGGAGCTGTTTTTT.

This chain uses TRBV18 with TRBJ2-3; no reliable D call. V dropped 2 bases and J dropped 2 bases, with 17 bases sitting between them. Germline CDR1 KGHSH, CDR2 LQKENI. The CDR3 extends over 17 amino acids. CDR3 sequence: CASSPLSGITSTDTQYF. CDR3 DNA: TGTGCCAGCTCACCATTGTCCGGAATCACTTCCACAGATACGCAGTATTTT.

This clonotype turned up a few times. This rearrangement joins TRBV6-2 or TRBV6-3 to TRBJ2-5; 9 bases map to TRBD1. Germline V gene data show CDR1 as MNHEY and CDR2 as SVGEGT. V lost 6 bases to trimming and J lost 5 bases; unmatched junction nucleotides: 10. This CDR3 comprises 15 residues. The CDR3 here is CASRPTTGGLETQYF. In nucleotides, the CDR3 is TGTGCCAGCAGACCTACTACAGGGGGCCTGGAGACCCAGTACTTC.

In this sample, this clonotype turned up a few times. This chain joins TRBV29-1 and TRBJ2-7; D is possibly TRBD2 (5 bases). Germline values: CDR1 SQVTM, CDR2 ANQGSEA. The CDR3 is made up of 12 amino acids. Trimming removed 3 bases at V and 0 bases at J, with 6 bases between. The CDR3 protein is CSVDGDSYEQYF. CDR3 DNA: TGCAGCGTTGACGGGGACTCCTACGAGCAGTACTTC.

The chain uses TRBV29-1 and TRBJ2-3, with no clear D. V lost 1 base, J lost 5 bases, and 4 bases lay in between. Germline V gene lookup returns CDR1 SQVTM and CDR2 ANQGSEA. The CDR3 length is 11 residues. CDR3 in DNA: TGCAGCGTTGAAGGCATAGATACGCAGTATTTT. Translation: CSVEGIDTQYF.

V gene TRBV3-1 combines with J gene TRBJ1-3; D uncertain. Trimming left V 1 base short and J 0 bases short, with 10 bases between. Germline assignment: CDR1 LGHDT and CDR2 YNNKEL (reference sequence). The length of the CDR3 is 16 residues. In nucleotides, the CDR3 is TGTGCCAGCAGCCAAGTACCAGGTGTCTCTGGAAACACCATATATTTT. It encodes CASSQVPGVSGNTIYF.

This clonotype has ten or more counts. For the CDR3, the DNA is TGTGCCAGCAGCCCCACGATCCGCGGCGAGCAGTACTTC. It is translated as CASSPTIRGEQYF. The V gene is TRBV14, the J gene TRBJ2-7; D gene unclear. The germline CDR1 and CDR2 sequences are SGHDN and FVKESK. The V and J ends lost 4 bases and 6 bases respectively, with 13 bases between them. CDR3 length: 13 residues.

In its sample, this clonotype was seen a few times. The chain couples TRBV6-1 to TRBJ2-7; the match to TRBD2 covers 7 bases. Germline V gene lookup returns CDR1 MNHNS and CDR2 SASEGT. Trimming removed 4 bases from V and 5 bases from J; junction bases left unmatched: 11. The CDR3 consists of 15 residues. In nucleotides, the CDR3 is TGTGCCAGCAGTGCGGACCCGGGACTAAGCAACGAGCAGTACTTC. It is translated as CASSADPGLSNEQYF.

The chain couples TRBV2 to TRBJ1-3; no reliable D call. V was cut by 9 bases and J by 7 bases, with 7 bases left in between. CDR1 SNHLY and CDR2 FYNNEI come from the germline V gene. CDR3 length equals 10 residues. CDR3 loop: CASRQNTIYF. DNA of the CDR3: TGTGCCAGTCGCCAGAACACCATATATTTT.

There are many counts of this clonotype. The rearrangement uses TRBV20-1 and TRBJ2-1, with 7 positions matching TRBD1. Germline V gives CDR1 DFQATT, CDR2 SNEGSKA (reference sequence). The CDR3 runs 15 residues. J was trimmed by 6 bases and V by 3 bases; bases with no gene match: 11. This CDR3 reads CSARGLRQGINEQFF. The CDR3 DNA reads as TGCAGTGCTAGGGGGTTAAGACAGGGTATCAATGAGCAGTTCTTC.

This clonotype was seen more than once but under ten times. The genes are TRBV29-1 and TRBJ1-4; 7 bases agree with TRBD1. Germline loops: CDR1 SQVTM, CDR2 ANQGSEA. The junction had 10 bases not matched to a gene; V was cut back by 6 bases and J by 0 bases. CDR3 size: 16 residues. CDR3 amino acids: CSVVGQTGATNEKLFF. In DNA, the CDR3 is TGCAGCGTCGTGGGACAAACAGGGGCAACTAATGAAAAACTGTTTTTT.

This clonotype was seen a handful of times. This chain links TRBV28 with TRBJ1-5; 9 bases fit TRBD1. V lost 5 bases to trimming and J lost 3 bases; unmatched junction nucleotides: 8. The CDR3 extends over 16 amino acids. Germline V lookup: CDR1 MDHEN, CDR2 SYDVKM. For the CDR3, the DNA is TGTGCCAGCAGTCAACCGGGGACAGGGTTCAATCAGCCCCAGCATTTT. This sequence encodes CASSQPGTGFNQPQHF. Full variable domain (missing parts from reference TRBV28 and TRBJ1-5): DVKVTQSSRYLVKRTGEKVFLECVQDMDHENMFWYRQDPGLGLRLIYFSYDVKMKEKGDIPEGYSVSREKKERFSLILESASTNQTSMYLCASSQPGTGFNQPQHFGDGTRLSIL.

This chain connects TRBV11-1 to TRBJ2-6, with D unclear. Germline values: CDR1 SGHAT, CDR2 FQDESV (reference sequence). CDR3 length: 14 residues. Trimming pared 2 bases from V and 2 bases from J, leaving 4 bases between. DNA of the CDR3: TGTGCCAGCAGCTTAACGACTGGGGCCAACGTCCTGACTTTC. This codes for CASSLTTGANVLTF.